The rows below give T cell receptor beta chains drawn from one sample of a study of blood T cell repertoires in COVID-19. Profiled with immunoSEQ multiplex PCR; TCRdb holds only in-frame clones, not every one. The sample holds about 320,000 clones; 85% to 95% are singletons and the top ten take 3% to 5%. Sequences were obtained from PBMCs or T cells enriched from blood (not recorded which). Source of these receptors: a woman younger than 45 who had been exposed to COVID-19. Both conserved end residues are part of each CDR3. D genes are given only for firm matches. Size values are once, few and many counts, or a class for expanded clones, and some rows have none.

D gene: TRBD1; clone size: NA; J gene: TRBJ1-5; V gene: TRBV2; CDR3 DNA: TGTGCCAGCAGTGATTGGGACAGGGGTGCTATTCAGCCCCAGCATTTT; CDR3 protein: CASSDWDRGAIQPQHF
D gene: TRBD1; clone size: NA; J gene: TRBJ1-2; V gene: TRBV7-9; CDR3 DNA: TGTGCCAGCAGCCGAGGACAGGGCTTTAGCGGCTACACCTTC; CDR3 protein: CASSRGQGFSGYTF
D gene: TRBD1; clone size: NA; J gene: TRBJ1-5; V gene: TRBV6-1; CDR3 DNA: TGTGCCAGCAGTGAATGGGGACAGGGATATAGCAATCAGCCCCAGCATTTT; CDR3 protein: CASSEWGQGYSNQPQHF
D gene: NA; clone size: NA; J gene: TRBJ1-5; V gene: TRBV5-1; CDR3 DNA: TGCGCCAGCAGCCTGGACTCCCAAAGTGGTCAGCCCCAGCATTTT; CDR3 protein: CASSLDSQSGQPQHF
D gene: TRBD1; clone size: NA; J gene: TRBJ1-2; V gene: TRBV7-2; CDR3 DNA: TGTGCCAGCAGCTTGCTAGTCAGGGGGAGTGCTGGCTACACCTTC; CDR3 protein: CASSLLVRGSAGYTF
D gene: NA; clone size: NA; J gene: TRBJ1-6; V gene: TRBV27; CDR3 DNA: TGTGCCAGCAGTCAGGACAGACATAATTCACCCCTCCACTTT; CDR3 protein: CASSQDRHNSPLHF
D gene: NA; clone size: NA; J gene: TRBJ2-5; V gene: TRBV5-1; CDR3 DNA: TGCGCCAGCAGCCCGGCTAGCCCAGAGACCCAGTACTTC; CDR3 protein: CASSPASPETQYF
D gene: TRBD1; clone size: NA; J gene: TRBJ1-1; V gene: TRBV29-1; CDR3 DNA: TGCAGCGTATCGGAGGGACAGCGTAACACTGAAGCTTTCTTT; CDR3 protein: CSVSEGQRNTEAFF
D gene: NA; clone size: NA; J gene: TRBJ2-2; V gene: TRBV29-1; CDR3 DNA: TGCAGCGTTGATGGGGTACGGGATGCCGGGGAGCTGTTTTTT; CDR3 protein: CSVDGVRDAGELFF
D gene: NA; clone size: NA; J gene: TRBJ1-6; V gene: TRBV6-5; CDR3 DNA: TGTGCCAGCAGTTACTCGAGCAGGGGTGGCTCACCCCTCCACTTT; CDR3 protein: CASSYSSRGGSPLHF
D gene: TRBD2; clone size: NA; J gene: TRBJ2-3; V gene: TRBV9; CDR3 DNA: TGTGCCAGCAGCGTAGGCCTAGCGGGGCGGGAGTATTTT; CDR3 protein: CASSVGLAGREYF
D gene: TRBD1; clone size: NA; J gene: TRBJ1-2; V gene: TRBV28; CDR3 DNA: TGTGCCAGCAAGGACAGGTTCTATGGCTACACCTTC; CDR3 protein: CASKDRFYGYTF
D gene: TRBD1; clone size: few; J gene: TRBJ2-1; V gene: TRBV7-2; CDR3 DNA: TGTGCCAGCAGCGGGACAGGCTACAATGAGCAGTTCTTC; CDR3 protein: CASSGTGYNEQFF
D gene: NA; clone size: NA; J gene: TRBJ1-6; V gene: TRBV2; CDR3 DNA: TGTGCCAGCATCGCGGCACCCGGGGAAGGTTCACCCCTCCACTTT; CDR3 protein: CASIAAPGEGSPLHF
D gene: NA; clone size: NA; J gene: TRBJ1-2; V gene: TRBV3-1/TRBV3-2; CDR3 DNA: TGTGCCAGCAACAATGCGGGGGGCCACTATGGCTACACCTTC; CDR3 protein: CASNNAGGHYGYTF
D gene: TRBD2; clone size: NA; J gene: TRBJ2-7; V gene: TRBV5-1; CDR3 DNA: TGCGCCAGCAGCTTGTCACTAGCGGGGGCTTTTGGGGAGCAGTACTTC; CDR3 protein: CASSLSLAGAFGEQYF
D gene: TRBD1; clone size: NA; J gene: TRBJ2-7; V gene: TRBV4-2; CDR3 DNA: TGTGCCAGCAGCCTCCGGACAGGGGCTGGGACCTACGAGCAGTACTTC; CDR3 protein: CASSLRTGAGTYEQYF
D gene: NA; clone size: NA; J gene: TRBJ1-5; V gene: TRBV5-8; CDR3 DNA: TGTGCCAGCAGCTTGGGCCCTAAAAATAACCGGGGCAATCAGCCCCAGCATTTT; CDR3 protein: CASSLGPKNNRGNQPQHF
D gene: TRBD2; clone size: few; J gene: TRBJ2-7; V gene: TRBV2; CDR3 DNA: TGTGCCAGCAGTGACAGCGGGACTCACATTTGGGAGCAGTACTTC; CDR3 protein: CASSDSGTHIWEQYF
D gene: TRBD2; clone size: NA; J gene: TRBJ2-1; V gene: TRBV2; CDR3 DNA: TGTGCCAGCAGCGGGGGGAGCTACAATGAGCAGTTCTTC; CDR3 protein: CASSGGSYNEQFF
D gene: NA; clone size: NA; J gene: TRBJ1-2; V gene: TRBV5-1; CDR3 DNA: TGCGCCAGCAGCTTGGCCCAGGGGCTGGGCTACACCTTC; CDR3 protein: CASSLAQGLGYTF
D gene: TRBD1; clone size: once; J gene: TRBJ2-3; V gene: TRBV10-3; CDR3 DNA: TGTGCCACCTCTTCCGGGACAGGCACAGATACGCAGTATTTT; CDR3 protein: CATSSGTGTDTQYF
D gene: NA; clone size: NA; J gene: TRBJ1-1; V gene: TRBV19; CDR3 DNA: TGTGCCAGTACCCCGAGTAAGAACACTGAAGCTTTCTTT; CDR3 protein: CASTPSKNTEAFF
D gene: TRBD1; clone size: NA; J gene: TRBJ2-1; V gene: TRBV4-1; CDR3 DNA: TGCGCCAGCAGCCAAGTCCCCAGGGGGCTCGACAATGAGCAGTTCTTC; CDR3 protein: CASSQVPRGLDNEQFF
D gene: NA; clone size: NA; J gene: TRBJ2-7; V gene: TRBV6-1; CDR3 DNA: TGTGCCAGCAGTGAAGCCTTAACCTACGAGCAGTACTTC; CDR3 protein: CASSEALTYEQYF
D gene: TRBD1; clone size: NA; J gene: TRBJ2-6; V gene: TRBV6-4; CDR3 DNA: TGTGCCAGCAGTGGACAGGGGGTTTTTGGGGCCAACGTCCTGACTTTC; CDR3 protein: CASSGQGVFGANVLTF
D gene: NA; clone size: few; J gene: TRBJ2-7; V gene: TRBV5-1; CDR3 DNA: TGCGCCAGCAGGACCCAACTACGAACCTACGAGCAGTACTTC; CDR3 protein: CASRTQLRTYEQYF
D gene: NA; clone size: NA; J gene: TRBJ2-7; V gene: TRBV15; CDR3 DNA: TGTGCCACCAGCAGAGAATATGGAGGGGCCTACGAGCAGTACTTC; CDR3 protein: CATSREYGGAYEQYF
D gene: NA; clone size: NA; J gene: TRBJ2-5; V gene: TRBV3-1/TRBV3-2; CDR3 DNA: TGTGCCAGCAGCCAATTGAGGAGGGAGACCCAGTACTTC; CDR3 protein: CASSQLRRETQYF
D gene: NA; clone size: NA; J gene: TRBJ1-4; V gene: TRBV5-4; CDR3 DNA: TGTGCCAGCAGCTTGGCGGGGGTTGCAGGGTGGAAACTGTTTTTT; CDR3 protein: CASSLAGVAGWKLFF
D gene: NA; clone size: NA; J gene: TRBJ2-2; V gene: TRBV9; CDR3 DNA: TGTGCCAGCAGCGTACGGTCCACTGAGGGGGAGCTGTTTTTT; CDR3 protein: CASSVRSTEGELFF
D gene: TRBD1; clone size: NA; J gene: TRBJ2-3; V gene: TRBV6-1; CDR3 DNA: TGTGCCAGCAGTGGGGGGACAGCGTCCTTATCTAGCACAGATACGCAGTATTTT; CDR3 protein: CASSGGTASLSSTDTQYF
D gene: TRBD1; clone size: NA; J gene: TRBJ1-2; V gene: TRBV10-1; CDR3 DNA: TGCGCCAACCGGGACAGGGGGCGAAAACTCCCCTATGGCTACACCTTC; CDR3 protein: CANRDRGRKLPYGYTF
D gene: TRBD1; clone size: NA; J gene: TRBJ1-2; V gene: TRBV19; CDR3 DNA: TGTGCCAGTAGTATTTCTACGACAGGGACCTATGGCTACACCTTC; CDR3 protein: CASSISTTGTYGYTF
D gene: TRBD1; clone size: once; J gene: TRBJ1-4; V gene: TRBV7-6; CDR3 DNA: TGTGCCAGCAGCTTACTGACAGGGAATGAAAAACTGTTTTTT; CDR3 protein: CASSLLTGNEKLFF
D gene: NA; clone size: NA; J gene: TRBJ1-5; V gene: TRBV6-1; CDR3 DNA: TGTGCCAGCAGTGGCGGCAGGGTCAGGGATGGGCAGCCCCAGCATTTT; CDR3 protein: CASSGGRVRDGQPQHF
D gene: TRBD1; clone size: NA; J gene: TRBJ2-7; V gene: TRBV11-2; CDR3 DNA: TGTGCCAGCAGCCGCGCCCGACAGGGGGCTTACGAGCAGTACTTC; CDR3 protein: CASSRARQGAYEQYF